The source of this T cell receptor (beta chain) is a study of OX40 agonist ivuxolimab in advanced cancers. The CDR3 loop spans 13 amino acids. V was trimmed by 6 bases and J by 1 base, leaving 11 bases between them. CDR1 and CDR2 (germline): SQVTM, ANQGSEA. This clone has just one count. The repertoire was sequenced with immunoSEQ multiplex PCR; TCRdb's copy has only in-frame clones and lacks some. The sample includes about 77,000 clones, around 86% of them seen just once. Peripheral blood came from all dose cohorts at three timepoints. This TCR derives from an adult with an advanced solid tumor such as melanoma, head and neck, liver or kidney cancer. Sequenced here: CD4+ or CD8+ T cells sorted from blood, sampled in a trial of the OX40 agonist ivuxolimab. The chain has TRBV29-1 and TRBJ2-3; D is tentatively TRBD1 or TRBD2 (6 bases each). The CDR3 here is CSVQRGRTDTQYF. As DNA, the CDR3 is TGCAGCGTACAACGGGGGCGCACAGATACGCAGTATTTT.